This T cell receptor (beta chain) was sequenced in a study of identical twins. After template switching added a universal primer site, the resulting cDNA carried unique molecular identifiers. TCRdb re-analysed the 5' RACE reads in MiXCR, keeping a single row per CDR3 protein. The table has 1.5 million to 2 million distinct CDR3 sequences, 25% to 35% seen once. The CDR3 has 14 amino acids. Germline V lookup: CDR1 SQVTM, CDR2 ANQGSEA. V was trimmed by 4 bases and J by 7 bases, leaving 20 bases between them. Points from the study as a whole: Twins shared beta out-of-frame sequences in excess, but this excess was weaker. In zero-insertion analyses, partial confounding could arise from invariant MAIT and iNKT cells. Twin-shared out-of-frame alpha sequences showed excess low generation probability.

With respect to this clonotype: The antigen is unknown.

The sequenced sample was cord blood. The clonotype originates from a newborn girl in good health. V usage is TRBV29-1 and J usage is TRBJ2-7; perhaps D is TRBD1 or TRBD2 (5 bases each). The CDR3 DNA reads TGCAGCGTTGTGGGGACGACAGAATCCAATGAGCAGTACTTC. Its translation: CSVVGTTESNEQYF.